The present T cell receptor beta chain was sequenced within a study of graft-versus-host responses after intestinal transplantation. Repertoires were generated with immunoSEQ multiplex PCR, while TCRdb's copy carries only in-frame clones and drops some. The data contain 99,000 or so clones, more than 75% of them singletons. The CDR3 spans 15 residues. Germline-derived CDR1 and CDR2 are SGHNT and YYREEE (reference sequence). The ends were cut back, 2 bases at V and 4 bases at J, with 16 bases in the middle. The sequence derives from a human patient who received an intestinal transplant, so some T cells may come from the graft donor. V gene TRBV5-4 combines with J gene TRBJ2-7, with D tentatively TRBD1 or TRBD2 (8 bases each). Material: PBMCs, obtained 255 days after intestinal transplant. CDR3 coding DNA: TGTGCCAGCAGCTTCGGACAGGGCGGGGGGTACGAGCAGTACTTC. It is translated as CASSFGQGGGYEQYF. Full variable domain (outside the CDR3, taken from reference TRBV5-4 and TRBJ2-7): ETGVTQSPTHLIKTRGQQVTLRCSSQSGHNTVSWYQQALGQGPQFIFQYYREEENGRGNFPPRFSGLQFPNYSSELNVNALELDDSALYLCASSFGQGGGYEQYFGPGTRLTVT.